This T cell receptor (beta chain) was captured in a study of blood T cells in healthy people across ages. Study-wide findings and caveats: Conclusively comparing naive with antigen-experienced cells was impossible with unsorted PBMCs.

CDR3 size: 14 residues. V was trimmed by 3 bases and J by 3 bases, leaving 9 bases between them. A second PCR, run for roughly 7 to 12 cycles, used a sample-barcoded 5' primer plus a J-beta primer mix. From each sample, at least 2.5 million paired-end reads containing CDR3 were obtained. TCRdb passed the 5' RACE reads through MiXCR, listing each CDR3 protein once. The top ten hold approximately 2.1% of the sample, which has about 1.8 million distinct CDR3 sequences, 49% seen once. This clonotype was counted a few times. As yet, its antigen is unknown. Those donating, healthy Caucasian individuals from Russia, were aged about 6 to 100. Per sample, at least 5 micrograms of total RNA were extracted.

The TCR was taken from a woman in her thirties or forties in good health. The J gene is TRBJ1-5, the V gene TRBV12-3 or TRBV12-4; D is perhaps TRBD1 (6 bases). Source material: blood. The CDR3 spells CASSLPGANQPQHF. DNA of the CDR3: TGTGCCAGCAGTTTGCCAGGGGCCAATCAGCCCCAGCATTTT.